The clone carrying this T cell receptor (beta chain) appeared a few times. Its antigen is not known. Those who donated were healthy bone marrow donors. Germline CDR1 and CDR2: LNHDA and SQIVND (reference sequence). There are 15 residues in the CDR3. Trimming removed 0 bases from V and 4 bases from J; junction bases left unmatched: 5. The PCR had 60 Vbeta and 13 Jbeta primers. Repertoires were generated with immunoSEQ multiplex PCR, while TCRdb's copy carries only in-frame clones and drops some. There are roughly 180,000 clones in the sample; 80% occur only once, and about 1.3% lies in the top ten. The data originate from a study of cytomegalovirus exposure and HLA in healthy donors. Study conclusions and caveats: A missense variant in DCLRE1C was later tied to TCR beta V- and J-gene trimming. Immune exposure data for these donors was limited to CMV serostatus.

Specimen: PBMCs. The V gene is TRBV19, the J gene TRBJ2-7; TRBD1 aligns across 8 bases. This TCR came from a man aged 30-40 years in good health and CMV-seronegative. The CDR3 is CASSIDRGQAYEQYF. CDR3 nucleotide sequence: TGTGCCAGTAGTATAGATCGGGGACAGGCTTACGAGCAGTACTTC.